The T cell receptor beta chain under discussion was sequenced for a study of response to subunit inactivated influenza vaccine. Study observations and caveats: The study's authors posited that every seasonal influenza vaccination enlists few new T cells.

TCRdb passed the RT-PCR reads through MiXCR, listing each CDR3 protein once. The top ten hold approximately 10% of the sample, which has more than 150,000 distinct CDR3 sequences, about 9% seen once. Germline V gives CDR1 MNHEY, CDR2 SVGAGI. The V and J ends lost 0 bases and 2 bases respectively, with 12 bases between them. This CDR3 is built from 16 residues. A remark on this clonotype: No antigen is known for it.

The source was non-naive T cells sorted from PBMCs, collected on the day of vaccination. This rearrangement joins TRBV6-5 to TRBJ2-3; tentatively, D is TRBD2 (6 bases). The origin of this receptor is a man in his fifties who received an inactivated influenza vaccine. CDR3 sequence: CASSYSRTILTDTQYF. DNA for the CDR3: TGTGCCAGCAGTTACTCGCGGACTATTCTCACAGATACGCAGTATTTT.